A selection of T cell receptor beta chains follows, all from one sample in a study of shared clonotypes between healthy human individuals. TCRdb's copy holds only in-frame clones and misses some; the assay was immunoSEQ multiplex PCR. The data contain approximately 2.3 million clones, 85% to 95% of them singletons. Material for sequencing was naive CD4+ T cells from PBMCs. The source is a man aged 18 to 30 in good health. Some clones in this sample may be carry-over from other donors' samples. CDR3s leave out the opening cysteine and the closing phenylalanine or tryptophan.

v_gene: TRBV9
CDR3aa: ASRLGDTGELF

v_gene: TRBV18
CDR3aa: ASSPAGDQPQH

v_gene: TRBV2
CDR3aa: ASRATTLYNEQF

v_gene: TRBV30
CDR3aa: AWSVRGGIAF

v_gene: TRBV7-3
CDR3aa: ASSFGTGALYEQY

v_gene: TRBV5-1
CDR3aa: ASSSSGSADTQY

v_gene: TRBV15
CDR3aa: ATSSLPQGEETQY

v_gene: TRBV28
CDR3aa: ASSYYRERAKNIQY

v_gene: TRBV5-1
CDR3aa: ASSLGFGGNHEQY

v_gene: TRBV29-1
CDR3aa: SVERRARAEAF

v_gene: TRBV10-2
CDR3aa: ASSERGTGGEQY

v_gene: TRBV6-6
CDR3aa: ASSSLAHTGGDGYT

v_gene: TRBV2
CDR3aa: ASNRLAGVGEQY

v_gene: TRBV4-2
CDR3aa: ASSQDPSQPQH

v_gene: TRBV2
CDR3aa: ASSTTGGYTGELF

v_gene: TRBV2
CDR3aa: ASSTQGIVGNTIY

v_gene: TRBV5-8
CDR3aa: ASSLVGREGLAGDGQF